One and the same sample provided the 7 T cell receptor beta chains below, sequenced in a study of blood T cell repertoires in COVID-19. Method: immunoSEQ multiplex PCR; TCRdb's copy keeps in-frame clones and lacks some. The sample comprises some 150,000 clones, 75% to 90% of which are singletons, and 4.8% rests with the top ten. The sample was peripheral blood. Every receptor here comes from a human donor in a cohort sampled during active COVID-19.

The chain recombines TRBV18 with TRBJ2-4; 12 positions agree with TRBD2. Germline lookup yields CDR1 KGHSH and CDR2 LQKENI. The CDR3 runs 19 residues. Germline trimming cut 4 bases from V and 0 bases from J; bases unmatched to any gene: 10. CDR3 sequence reads: CASSRPTSGGMLAKNIQYF. As DNA, the CDR3 is TGTGCCAGCTCACGGCCGACTAGCGGGGGAATGCTAGCCAAAAACATTCAGTACTTC.

The rearrangement links TRBV19 to TRBJ1-1; 8 bases align to TRBD1. Germline values: CDR1 LNHDA, CDR2 SQIVND (reference sequence). The ends lost 4 bases at V and 5 bases at J; junction bases unmatched: 9. The CDR3 has 15 amino acids. The DNA for the CDR3 is TGTGCCAGTAGTAAACTGGACAGGGCGGGGACTGAAGCTTTCTTT. Its translation: CASSKLDRAGTEAFF.

About this clone: Other DNA sequences of this sample code for an identical CDR3. The chain couples TRBV4-2 to TRBJ2-3; 11 bases match TRBD2. V lost 4 bases and J lost 5; bases outside the gene matches: 2. Germline CDR1 and CDR2: LGHNA and YNFKEQ. CDR3 size: 14 residues. The DNA for the CDR3 is TGTGCCAGCAGCCGTAGCGGGGGGGGAGATACGCAGTATTTT. The encoded protein is CASSRSGGGDTQYF.

The chain has TRBV29-1 and TRBJ2-3; D is possibly TRBD2 (5 bases). The CDR3 totals 13 residues. CDR1 SQVTM and CDR2 ANQGSEA come from the germline V gene. The V end was cut by 3 bases, the J end by 2 bases, with 9 bases between. This chain's CDR3 is CSVDREFTDTQYF. The CDR3, as DNA: TGCAGCGTTGATCGGGAATTCACAGATACGCAGTATTTT.

The V gene is TRBV29-1, the J gene TRBJ2-3; 8 nucleotides match TRBD1. This CDR3 spans 15 amino acids. Trimming cost V 4 bases and J 4 bases; bases outside gene matches: 10. Per germline, CDR1 SQVTM and CDR2 ANQGSEA. The CDR3 nucleotides read TGCAGCGTTGTAGTGGGACTCAGGGGGCCAGATACGCAGTATTTT. Protein sequence: CSVVVGLRGPDTQYF.

The chain is built from TRBV24-1 and TRBJ1-2; D remains unclear. V was trimmed by 3 bases and J by 4 bases, leaving 8 bases between them. The CDR3 sequence is 13 residues long. Germline loops: CDR1 KGHDR, CDR2 SFDVKD. Here the CDR3 DNA reads TGTGCCACCAGTGATCCGGGTTTCTATGGCTACACCTTC. Its translation: CATSDPGFYGYTF.

CDR3 amino acids: CASSPGNTEAFF. The CDR3 DNA reads as TGTGCCAGCAGTCCCGGGAACACTGAAGCTTTCTTT. The chain combines TRBV12-3 or TRBV12-4 with TRBJ1-1; the D is unclear. Trimming took 5 bases from V and 1 from J, leaving 5 bases between them. This CDR3 region has 12 residues.